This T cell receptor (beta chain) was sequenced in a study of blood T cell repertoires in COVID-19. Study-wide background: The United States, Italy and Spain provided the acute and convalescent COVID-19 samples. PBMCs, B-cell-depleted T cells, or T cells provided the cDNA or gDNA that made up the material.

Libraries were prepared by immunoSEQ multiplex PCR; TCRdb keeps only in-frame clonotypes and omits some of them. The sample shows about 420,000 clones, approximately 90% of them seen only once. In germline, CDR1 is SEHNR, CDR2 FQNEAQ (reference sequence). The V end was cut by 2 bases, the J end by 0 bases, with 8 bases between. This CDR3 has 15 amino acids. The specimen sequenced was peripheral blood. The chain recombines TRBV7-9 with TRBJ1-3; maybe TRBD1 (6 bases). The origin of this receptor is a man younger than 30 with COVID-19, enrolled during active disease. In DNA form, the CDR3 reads TGTGCCAGCAGCTTATTACAGGGCTCTGGAAACACCATATATTTT. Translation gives CASSLLQGSGNTIYF.